This T cell receptor beta chain was recovered during a study of T cells in Graves' hyperthyroidism and ophthalmopathy. Study findings and constraints: The majority of expanded thyroid clonotypes above 0.001 also appeared in blood.

Any patient presenting with uncontrolled infection, other autoimmune disease, pregnancy or lactation was left out. Researchers took RNA transcripts and amplified the TCR beta CDR3 regions from them. First-round RT-PCR of the TCR CDR3 relied on the HTBI primer set. TCRdb passed the multiplex PCR reads through MiXCR, listing each CDR3 protein once. The data hold more than 550,000 distinct CDR3 sequences, with 45% observed a single time. Note on this clonotype: Its antigen is currently unknown.

This receptor was identified in an adult man with Graves' disease, either hyperthyroidism or ophthalmopathy (not recorded which). Sequencing was done on a sample of peripheral blood or thyroid tissue (not recorded which).

This CDR3 reads CSARDIELANYGYTF. CDR3 DNA: TGCAGTGCTAGAGATATAGAGTTAGCTAACTATGGCTACACCTTC. The gene calls are TRBV20-1 and TRBJ1-2; the D is unclear. In germline, CDR1 is DFQATT, CDR2 SNEGSKA (reference sequence). The CDR3 consists of 15 residues. V lost 0 bases and J lost 0, with 11 bases in between.